This T cell receptor (beta chain) emerged from a study of CD8 T cells in Susac syndrome. Trimming took off 4 bases at V and 18 bases at J, with 16 bases between the two ends. Germline CDR1 reads LGHNA; CDR2 reads YNFKEQ. The CDR3 runs to 12 residues. A quantity of about 0.5 to 1 ug RNA underwent reverse transcription using random hexamers. Using its own MiXCR run on the immunoSEQ multiplex PCR reads, TCRdb lists one record per CDR3 protein. The sample yields 170,000 or so distinct CDR3 sequences, roughly 94% seen once. The source is a human donor with Susac syndrome. The chain couples TRBV4-2 to TRBJ1-6; D may be TRBD1 (6 bases). The sample was CD4+ T cells from PBMCs. Here the CDR3 reads CASSLSPGAHHF. The CDR3 DNA reads TGTGCCAGCAGCCTAAGTCCAGGGGCGCACCACTTT.